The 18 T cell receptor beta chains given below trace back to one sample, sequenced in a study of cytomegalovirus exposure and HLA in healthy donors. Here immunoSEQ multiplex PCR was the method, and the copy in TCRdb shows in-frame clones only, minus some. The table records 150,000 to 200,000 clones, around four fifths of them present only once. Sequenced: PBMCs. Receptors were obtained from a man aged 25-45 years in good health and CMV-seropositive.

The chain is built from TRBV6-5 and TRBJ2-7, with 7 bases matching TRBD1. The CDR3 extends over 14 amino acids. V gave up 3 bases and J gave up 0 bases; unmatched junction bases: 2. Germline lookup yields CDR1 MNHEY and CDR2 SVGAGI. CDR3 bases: TGTGCCAGCAGTTATGGGACAGCCTCCTACGAGCAGTACTTC. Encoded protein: CASSYGTASYEQYF.

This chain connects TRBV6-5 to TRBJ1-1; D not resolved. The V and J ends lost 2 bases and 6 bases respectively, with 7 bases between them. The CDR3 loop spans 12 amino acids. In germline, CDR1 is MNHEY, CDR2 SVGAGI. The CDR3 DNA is TGTGCCAGCAGTTACCCCGTATCTGAAGCTTTCTTT. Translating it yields CASSYPVSEAFF.

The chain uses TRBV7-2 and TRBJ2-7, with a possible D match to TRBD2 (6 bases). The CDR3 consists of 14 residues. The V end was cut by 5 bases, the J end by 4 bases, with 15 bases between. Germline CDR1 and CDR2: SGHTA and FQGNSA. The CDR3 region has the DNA TGTGCCAGCAGCCGGGAGAGAAGAGATTACGAGCAGTACTTC. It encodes CASSRERRDYEQYF.

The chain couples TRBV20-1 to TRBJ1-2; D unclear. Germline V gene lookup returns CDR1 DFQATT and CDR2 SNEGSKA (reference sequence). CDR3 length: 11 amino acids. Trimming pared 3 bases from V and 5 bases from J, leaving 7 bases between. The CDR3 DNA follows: TGCAGTGCTAGCTGGGAGTATGGCTACACCTTC. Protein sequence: CSASWEYGYTF.

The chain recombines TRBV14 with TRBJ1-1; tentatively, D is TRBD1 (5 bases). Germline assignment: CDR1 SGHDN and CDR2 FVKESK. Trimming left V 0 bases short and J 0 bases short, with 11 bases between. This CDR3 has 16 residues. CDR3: CASSQDYGGMNTEAFF. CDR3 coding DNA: TGTGCCAGCAGCCAAGATTATGGGGGGATGAACACTGAAGCTTTCTTT.

The CDR3 DNA is TGTGCCAGCAGTTCCCCGAGATCTGGAAACACCATATATTTT. Its translation is CASSSPRSGNTIYF. The chain combines TRBV6-5 with TRBJ1-3, with D unresolved. Germline V gives CDR1 MNHEY, CDR2 SVGAGI. The V and J ends lost 4 bases and 1 base respectively, with 8 bases between them. This CDR3 spans 14 amino acids.

DNA for the CDR3: TGTGCCAGCAGCCCCCGGTCGGGTAGCGGGGGGGGTAGTGATACGCAGTATTTT. Amino acids: CASSPRSGSGGGSDTQYF. The chain carries TRBV9 and TRBJ2-3; 11 bases align to TRBD2. V shed 4 bases, J shed 6 bases, and the junction held 16 bases outside the gene matches. The CDR3 extends over 18 amino acids. From germline, CDR1 is SGDLS and CDR2 YYNGEE.

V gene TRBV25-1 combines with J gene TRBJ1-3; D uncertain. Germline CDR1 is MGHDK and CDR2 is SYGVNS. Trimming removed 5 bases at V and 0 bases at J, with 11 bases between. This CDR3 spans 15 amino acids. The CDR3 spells CASSPAGSSGNTIYF. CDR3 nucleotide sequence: TGTGCCAGCAGTCCTGCGGGTAGCTCTGGAAACACCATATATTTT.

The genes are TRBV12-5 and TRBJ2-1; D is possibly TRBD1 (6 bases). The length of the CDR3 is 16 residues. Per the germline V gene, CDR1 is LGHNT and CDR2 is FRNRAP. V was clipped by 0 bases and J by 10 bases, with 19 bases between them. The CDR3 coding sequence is TGTGCTAGTGGTTTGGTACGGTTTCAGGGGTCTGAGGAGCAGTTCTTC. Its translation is CASGLVRFQGSEEQFF.

CDR3 amino acids: CASSVGISGGPGLGNEQFF. CDR3 DNA sequence: TGTGCCAGCAGCGTAGGAATTAGCGGGGGCCCCGGTTTGGGCAATGAGCAGTTCTTC. J is TRBJ2-1 and V is TRBV9; 9 bases are a match to TRBD2. V dropped 0 bases and J dropped 6; count of bases not matched to a gene: 16. Germline lookup yields CDR1 SGDLS and CDR2 YYNGEE. The CDR3 runs to 19 residues.

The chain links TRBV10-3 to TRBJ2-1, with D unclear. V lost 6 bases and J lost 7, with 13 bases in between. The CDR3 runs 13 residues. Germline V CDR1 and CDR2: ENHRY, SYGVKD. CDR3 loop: CAISNPQINEQFF. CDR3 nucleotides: TGTGCCATCAGCAACCCCCAGATAAATGAGCAGTTCTTC.

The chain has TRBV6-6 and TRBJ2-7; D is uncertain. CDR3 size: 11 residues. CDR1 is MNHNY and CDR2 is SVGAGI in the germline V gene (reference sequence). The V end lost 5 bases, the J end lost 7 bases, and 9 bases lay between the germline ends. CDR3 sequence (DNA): TGTGCCAGCAGTACAAAGAAGGAGCAGTACTTC. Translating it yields CASSTKKEQYF.

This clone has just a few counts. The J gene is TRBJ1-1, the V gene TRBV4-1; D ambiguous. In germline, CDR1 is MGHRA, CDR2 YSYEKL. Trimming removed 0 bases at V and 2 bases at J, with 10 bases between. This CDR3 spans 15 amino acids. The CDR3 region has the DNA TGCGCCAGCAGCCAAGATCGGGGTAGCAACACTGAAGCTTTCTTT. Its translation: CASSQDRGSNTEAFF.

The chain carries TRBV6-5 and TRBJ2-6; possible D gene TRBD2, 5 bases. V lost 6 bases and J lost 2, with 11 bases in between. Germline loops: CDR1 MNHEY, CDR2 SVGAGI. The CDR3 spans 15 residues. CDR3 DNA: TGTGCCAGCAGCGCCGGGGTGCCTGGGGCCAACGTCCTGACTTTC. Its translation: CASSAGVPGANVLTF.

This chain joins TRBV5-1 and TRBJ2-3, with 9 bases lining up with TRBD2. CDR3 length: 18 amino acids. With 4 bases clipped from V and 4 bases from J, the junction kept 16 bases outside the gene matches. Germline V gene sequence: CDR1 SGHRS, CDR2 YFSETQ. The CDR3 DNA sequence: TGCGCCAGCAGCCGACTGAGCGGGGGGACCCTATTCGCAGATACGCAGTATTTT. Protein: CASSRLSGGTLFADTQYF.

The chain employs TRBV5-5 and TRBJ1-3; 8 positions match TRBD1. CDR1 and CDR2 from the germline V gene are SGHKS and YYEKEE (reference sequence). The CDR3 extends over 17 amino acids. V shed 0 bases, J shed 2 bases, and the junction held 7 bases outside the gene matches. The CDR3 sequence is CASSLADAGGPGNTIYF. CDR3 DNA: TGTGCCAGCAGCTTGGCCGATGCAGGGGGCCCTGGAAACACCATATATTTT.

This CDR3 is CASSYSSNYGYTF. CDR3 nucleotides: TGTGCCAGCAGTTACTCGAGTAACTATGGCTACACCTTC. The chain recombines TRBV6-6 with TRBJ1-2; no firm D call. The CDR3 sequence is 13 residues long. Germline V gene data show CDR1 as MNHNY and CDR2 as SVGAGI (reference sequence). V shed 0 bases and J shed 1 base, with 3 bases lying between them.

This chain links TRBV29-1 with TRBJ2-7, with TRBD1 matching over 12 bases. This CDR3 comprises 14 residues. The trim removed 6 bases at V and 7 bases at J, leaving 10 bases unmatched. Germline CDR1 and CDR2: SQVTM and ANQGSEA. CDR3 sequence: CSVAPRDRGLEQYF. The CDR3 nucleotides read TGCAGCGTAGCCCCCCGGGACAGGGGGCTGGAGCAGTACTTC.